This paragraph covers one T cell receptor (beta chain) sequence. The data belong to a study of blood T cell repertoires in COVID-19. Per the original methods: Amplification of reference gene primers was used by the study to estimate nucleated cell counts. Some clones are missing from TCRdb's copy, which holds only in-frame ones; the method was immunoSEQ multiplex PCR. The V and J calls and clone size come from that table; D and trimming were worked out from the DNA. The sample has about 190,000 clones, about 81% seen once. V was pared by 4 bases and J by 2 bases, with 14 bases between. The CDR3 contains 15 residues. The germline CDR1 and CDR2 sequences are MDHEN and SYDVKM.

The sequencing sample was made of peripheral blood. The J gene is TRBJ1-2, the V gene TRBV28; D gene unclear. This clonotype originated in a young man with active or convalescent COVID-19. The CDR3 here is CASSSPARSNYGYTF. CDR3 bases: TGTGCCAGCAGTTCCCCGGCCAGGTCCAACTATGGCTACACCTTC.